This is a list of T cell receptor beta chains from one sample in a study of T cell responses to AZD1222 COVID-19 vaccine. The repertoire was sequenced with immunoSEQ multiplex PCR; TCRdb's copy has only in-frame clones and lacks some. In the table there are about 160,000 clones, approximately 90% of which are singletons. This sample comprised peripheral blood, obtained on day 0 of AZD1222 vaccination. These receptors came from an adult in good health. The CDR3 runs from the conserved cysteine through the conserved F or W. The D gene is left open where the match is weak. Only some rows state a clone size, as once, few, many or a class for expanded clones.

j_call | clone_size | d_call | v_call | cdr3_nt | cdr3_aa
TRBJ1-1 | . | . | TRBV28 | TGTGCCAGCAGTTTACCGGGACCAGAGAACACTGAAGCTTTCTTT | CASSLPGPENTEAFF
TRBJ1-3 | . | TRBD1 | TRBV19 | TGTGCCAGTAGGGACAGGGATACTGGAAACACCATATATTTT | CASRDRDTGNTIYF
TRBJ2-7 | . | . | TRBV19 | TGTGCCAGTAGTATAGTTGGGATCGGCGAGCAGTACTTC | CASSIVGIGEQYF
TRBJ2-1 | . | . | TRBV11-2 | TGTGCCAGCAGCCCCCTAAGGACATATGTCGGCAATGAGCAGTTCTTC | CASSPLRTYVGNEQFF
TRBJ1-2 | . | TRBD1 | TRBV3-1/TRBV3-2 | TGTGCCAGCAGCCATCGCCCAGGGGGCAGCGACCTTGGTGGCTACACCTTC | CASSHRPGGSDLGGYTF
TRBJ2-3 | . | . | TRBV10-3 | TGTGCCATCAGTGAGCTTCCCCTCGGGGGTAGGAGCACAGATACGCAGTATTTT | CAISELPLGGRSTDTQYF
TRBJ2-2 | . | . | TRBV12-3/TRBV12-4 | TGTGCCAGCGGGCGAGTGGCAACCGGGGAGCTGTTTTTT | CASGRVATGELFF
TRBJ2-1 | . | TRBD2 | TRBV27 | TGTGCCACCGGGGGGGGCCGGGCACTTTTGAATGAGCAGTTCTTC | CATGGGRALLNEQFF
TRBJ2-1 | once | TRBD2 | TRBV28 | TGTGCCAGCGGCGATCCGGGACTAGCGGACGTCAATGAGCAGTTCTTC | CASGDPGLADVNEQFF
TRBJ1-4 | . | TRBD1 | TRBV9 | TGTGCCAGCAGCGGGGGACAGGGAGGTACTAATGAAAAACTGTTTTTT | CASSGGQGGTNEKLFF
TRBJ1-1 | . | TRBD1 | TRBV3-1/TRBV3-2 | TGTGCCAGCAGCCAAATGCCCCGACAGGGGGCTTTCTTT | CASSQMPRQGAFF
TRBJ1-1 | . | . | TRBV14 | TGTGCCAGCAGCCAAGAAGGAGACTTGAGAACTGAAGCTTTCTTT | CASSQEGDLRTEAFF
TRBJ1-3 | . | . | TRBV2 | TGTGCCAGTAAAAGCAGTCGGGGTATGATTGGAAACACCATATATTTT | CASKSSRGMIGNTIYF
TRBJ2-7 | few | . | TRBV6-1 | TGTGCCAGCAGTAACCACTACGAGCAGTACTTC | CASSNHYEQYF
TRBJ2-1 | . | TRBD2 | TRBV29-1 | TGCAGCGTCCAGGGACTAGCGGGGGGGCCGCTCAATGAGCAGTTCTTC | CSVQGLAGGPLNEQFF
TRBJ2-3 | . | TRBD1 | TRBV19 | TGTGCCAGTAGCCTCCGGGACAGGGCCAGAGATACGCAGTATTTT | CASSLRDRARDTQYF
TRBJ2-5 | . | TRBD2 | TRBV3-1/TRBV3-2 | TGTGCCAGCAGCCAGGCGGGACTAGCGAAGGAGACCCAGTACTTC | CASSQAGLAKETQYF
TRBJ1-5 | . | TRBD1 | TRBV6-4 | TGTGCCAGCAATTGGACAGGCGATAGCAATCAGCCCCAGCATTTT | CASNWTGDSNQPQHF
TRBJ1-3 | once | TRBD1 | TRBV3-1/TRBV3-2 | TGTGCCAGCAGCCATCCCAGGGGGGAAGGAAACACCATATATTTT | CASSHPRGEGNTIYF
TRBJ1-5 | few | . | TRBV6-2/TRBV6-3 | TGTGCCAGCAGTTACCTCTTTTGGCCCCAGCATTTT | CASSYLFWPQHF
TRBJ1-3 | few | . | TRBV28 | TGTGCCAGCAGTCTGATGACAGGAAACACCATATATTTT | CASSLMTGNTIYF
TRBJ1-4 | . | TRBD1 | TRBV20-1 | TGCAGTGCTAGTGCCCAGGGGGCAATAGGTGAAAAACTGTTTTTT | CSASAQGAIGEKLFF
TRBJ2-7 | . | TRBD2 | TRBV4-1 | TGCGCCAGCAGCCAAGATGGGGATAGCGGGGGATCCTACGAGCAGTACTTC | CASSQDGDSGGSYEQYF
TRBJ1-1 | . | . | TRBV19 | TGTGCCAGTAGTACCTTGGCCAGGGGAAAGAACACTGAAGCTTTCTTT | CASSTLARGKNTEAFF
TRBJ1-3 | . | . | TRBV21-1 | TGTGCCAGCAGCAAAGCGACAGGGTCTGGAAACACCATATATTTT | CASSKATGSGNTIYF
TRBJ1-3 | . | TRBD1 | TRBV6-5 | TGTGCCAGCAGTTTTTCCGGGACAGGGGGAAACACCATATATTTT | CASSFSGTGGNTIYF
TRBJ2-5 | . | TRBD1 | TRBV5-5 | TGTGCCAGCAGCTTGGGACAGGGGGCAGAGACCCAGTACTTC | CASSLGQGAETQYF